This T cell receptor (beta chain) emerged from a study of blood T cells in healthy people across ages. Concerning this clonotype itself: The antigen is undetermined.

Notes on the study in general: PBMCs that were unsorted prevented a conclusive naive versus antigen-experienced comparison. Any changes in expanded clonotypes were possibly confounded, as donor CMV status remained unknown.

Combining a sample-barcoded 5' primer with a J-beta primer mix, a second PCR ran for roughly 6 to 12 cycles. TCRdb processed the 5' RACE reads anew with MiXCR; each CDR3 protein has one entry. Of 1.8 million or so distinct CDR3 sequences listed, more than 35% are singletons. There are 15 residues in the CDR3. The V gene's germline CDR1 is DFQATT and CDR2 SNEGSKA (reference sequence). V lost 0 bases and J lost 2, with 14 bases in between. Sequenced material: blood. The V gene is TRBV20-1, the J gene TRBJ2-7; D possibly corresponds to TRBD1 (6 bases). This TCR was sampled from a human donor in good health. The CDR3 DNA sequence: TGCAGTGCTAGAGACCCGGACAGCCACCCCTACGAGCAGTACTTC. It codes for CSARDPDSHPYEQYF.